Listed here are 2 T cell receptor beta chains from one sample, sequenced in a study of shared clonotypes between healthy human individuals. Data came from immunoSEQ multiplex PCR; TCRdb stores just in-frame clones and leaves some out. The repertoire holds more than 500,000 clones, with roughly 95% as singletons. Sequencing was done on a sample of naive CD4+ T cells sorted from blood. Stated subset: CD45RA+ positively selected. The receptors come from a woman in her 30s in good health.

J is TRBJ1-5 and V is TRBV5-1; TRBD1 matches 11 bases. Looked up from germline, CDR1 is SGHRS and CDR2 is YFSETQ. V lost 5 bases and J lost 5; bases outside the gene matches: 6. The CDR3 has 15 amino acids. The CDR3 loop reads CASSSRDRGDQPQHF. DNA of the CDR3: TGCGCCAGCAGTTCACGGGACAGGGGGGATCAGCCCCAGCATTTT.

The chain has TRBV29-1 and TRBJ1-4, with D tentatively TRBD1 (5 bases). Trimming cost V 6 bases and J 7 bases, with 15 bases left between them. CDR3 size: 13 residues. Germline loops: CDR1 SQVTM, CDR2 ANQGSEA. CDR3 DNA sequence: TGCAGCGTAGCGGGACCCCGAGGTGAAAAACTGTTTTTT. This sequence encodes CSVAGPRGEKLFF. The full variable domain, its missing parts supplied by reference TRBV29-1 and TRBJ1-4, is SAVISQKPSRDICQRGTSLTIQCQVDSQVTMMFWYRQQPGQSLTLIATANQGSEATYESGFVIDKFPISRPNLTFSTLTVSNMSPEDSSIYLCSVAGPRGEKLFFGSGTQLSVL.